These 8 T cell receptor beta chains share one sample of origin, sequenced in a study of T cell responses to AZD1222 COVID-19 vaccine. Only in-frame clones appear in the TCRdb table, and some are missing; sequencing was by immunoSEQ multiplex PCR. The data show 120,000 or so clones, over 80% seen once. Sample: peripheral blood, taken on day 0 of AZD1222 vaccination. These receptors all stem from an adult in good health.

CDR3 coding DNA: TGTGCCAGCAGCCAAGAGGTTTGGAATTCAGATACGCAGTATTTT. Amino acids: CASSQEVWNSDTQYF. J is TRBJ2-3 and V is TRBV4-2, with unresolved D. The germline V gene has CDR1 LGHNA and CDR2 YNFKEQ. CDR3 length: 15 amino acids. Trimming removed 0 bases at V and 4 bases at J, with 11 bases between.

This chain links TRBV6-5 with TRBJ2-7; D possibly corresponds to TRBD2 (6 bases). Per the germline V gene, CDR1 is MNHEY and CDR2 is SVGAGI. The CDR3 runs 15 residues. V gave up 7 bases and J gave up 5 bases, with 21 bases separating them. CDR3 DNA sequence: TGTGCCAGCATCATGAGTCTAGCGTTGGTCCACGAGCAGTACTTC. Its translation: CASIMSLALVHEQYF.

This chain joins TRBV9 and TRBJ2-2; D is possibly TRBD1 or TRBD2 (5 bases each). The germline V gene has CDR1 SGDLS and CDR2 YYNGEE. This CDR3 spans 13 amino acids. V lost 4 bases to trimming and J lost 6 bases, with 10 bases between them. The CDR3 here is CASSPGTAGELFF. The DNA of the CDR3 is TGTGCCAGCAGCCCCGGGACCGCCGGGGAGCTGTTTTTT.

The gene calls are TRBV4-1 and TRBJ2-1; 9 nucleotides match TRBD2. The CDR3 runs 17 residues. After removal of 1 base from V and 4 bases from J, the junction contained 8 bases not matched to a gene. The V gene's germline CDR1 is MGHRA and CDR2 YSYEKL. This chain's CDR3 is CASSQASGRSDYNEQFF. The CDR3 nucleotides read TGCGCCAGCAGCCAAGCGAGCGGGAGGTCAGATTACAATGAGCAGTTCTTC.

Regarding this clone: Other DNA sequences of this sample code for an identical CDR3. The chain joins TRBV18 to TRBJ2-3; D call uncertain. Germline values: CDR1 KGHSH, CDR2 LQKENI. The CDR3 runs to 12 residues. V was shortened by 3 bases and J by 2 bases, with 3 bases between the two germline ends. CDR3 region: CASSPITDTQYF. The CDR3, as DNA: TGTGCCAGCTCACCCATCACAGATACGCAGTATTTT.

This sequence joins TRBV30 and TRBJ2-7; D uncertain. V lost 0 bases and J lost 4, with 7 bases in between. The CDR3 covers 12 residues. Germline V gene lookup returns CDR1 GTSNPN and CDR2 SVGIG (reference sequence). CDR3 loop: CAWSVSRYEQYF. In DNA, the CDR3 is TGTGCCTGGAGTGTAAGTCGGTACGAGCAGTACTTC.

The chain has TRBV7-9 and TRBJ2-2; D remains ambiguous. The CDR3 is made up of 13 amino acids. Looked up from germline, CDR1 is SEHNR and CDR2 is FQNEAQ (reference sequence). The V end lost 1 base, the J end lost 6 bases, and 6 bases lay between the germline ends. The DNA for the CDR3 is TGTGCCAGCAGCTTAGTCTGGGCCGGGGAGCTGTTTTTT. The encoded protein is CASSLVWAGELFF.

The chain couples TRBV2 to TRBJ2-2; D possibly uses TRBD1 or TRBD2 (5 bases each). The CDR3 has 15 amino acids. Looked up from germline, CDR1 is SNHLY and CDR2 is FYNNEI. The V end was cut by 2 bases, the J end by 4 bases, with 11 bases between. CDR3 sequence (DNA): TGTGCCAGCAGTGAATGGGCAGGGAGCACCGGGGAGCTGTTTTTT. Its protein is CASSEWAGSTGELFF.